This TCR beta chain was documented in a study of T cell responses to AZD1222 COVID-19 vaccine (dated by TCRdb to the early 2020s). Concerning the study at large: AZD1222 recipients with second doses at about 4 weeks or about 12 weeks were pooled, because spike-specific TCR depth and breadth did not differ between schedules. TCR sequencing covered roughly 230 trial participants: 200 to 220 given two doses of AZD1222 and 26 given two doses of MenACWY control vaccine. Enrollment into the trials was organized by age into subgroups of 18-55, 56-69 and 70-plus years, and those subgroups contained roughly 150, 30 and 60 TCR-sequenced participants, respectively.

Worth noting for this clone: This clone's antigen is unknown. No clone much larger than this one lies a single base away; base qualities are absent.

The CDR3 regions of human TCRbeta chains were analyzed by immunosequencing. The study's processing was this. TCRs in the repertoires were compared against a reference library of SARS-CoV-2-specific TCRs that had been generated with the MIRA antigen-specificity platform. Breadth meant the fraction of unique TCRs that were SARS-CoV-2-associated, whereas depth meant the fraction of total T cells that were SARS-CoV-2-associated. Using the MIRA data, each spike-specific TCR was mapped to the spike region that the TCR reacts to and placed in a CD4 or CD8 class. Log10-transformed breadth and depth values were compared by one-way ANOVA with Sidak's multiple comparisons tests. In its TCRdb copy, this immuneACCESS table keeps in-frame sequences only and misses some clones. Where compared with another copy, unresolved V genes explain less than half of these, and the others have no known cause. Clone size and the V and J calls come from that table; the DNA yielded D and trimming. Recorded for this sample are approximately 79,000 clones; about 88% of them occurred a single time. Approximately 10% of the sample is in the top ten clones.

Overall study outcomes, separate from this receptor: Vaccine-associated CD4 TCRs spanned the whole spike protein, with dominant responses in regions 160-218 and 743-854. Most participants were white British and females outnumbered males, and the authors suggested that clonal diversity may have been underestimated. Nearly half of unique spike-specific TCRs reportedly recognized epitopes outside regions mutated in the B.1.351 and B.1.1.7 variants. Conclusions about previously exposed vaccinees were limited because only 5 or 6 AZD1222 recipients were SARS-CoV-2 seropositive at baseline. Spike-specific TCR breadth and depth rose significantly after two AZD1222 doses compared with day 0 and with MenACWY recipients. Because no day 14 peak-response samples were available, repertoires were characterized only after the peak T cell response. The 56-69-year group was small, and its depth increase did not reach significance, likely because of low power.

From cysteine to phenylalanine, the CDR3 is 13 amino acids long. Only the CDR3 DNA is retained, 39 bases long and in frame from the first base. The V end loses 10 bases and the J end loses 7 bases, and a stretch of 16 bases separates them. Read against the paper, the sample's time point label means: baseline before first vaccination. The vaccinee samples were drawn from two UK trials, COV001 and COV002, one of which was a single-blind randomized controlled phase 2/3 trial testing AZD1222 (ChAdOx1 nCoV-19) in healthy adults. For TCRbeta chain sequencing, PBMC samples were collected from trial participants at day 0 and at day 28 after the second dose.

The sequence was obtained from an adult in good health. Rearrangement joined TRBV12-3 or TRBV12-4 to TRBJ1-4, and perhaps TRBD1 as D gene, on 5 matching bases. The sample consisted of peripheral blood, taken on day 0 of AZD1222 vaccination. The CDR3 protein sequence reads: CAIGSTGGEKLFF. The sequenced DNA: TGTGCCATTGGGAGCACTGGGGGTGAAAAACTGTTTTTT.